This T cell receptor (beta chain) was obtained from a study of blood T cell repertoires in COVID-19. This table comes from immunoSEQ multiplex PCR, and its TCRdb copy is limited to in-frame clones, with some not included. The sample records roughly 71,000 clones, about four fifths being singletons. The CDR3 is made up of 15 amino acids. The V and J ends lost 5 bases and 5 bases, in that order; junction bases with no gene match: 5. Germline lookup yields CDR1 LGHNA and CDR2 YNFKEQ. The sequence was obtained from a man aged 45-60 years with active COVID-19. Sequencing was carried out using peripheral blood. This chain connects TRBV4-2 to TRBJ2-5, with 13 nucleotides matching TRBD2. DNA for the CDR3: TGTGCCAGCAGCGAGGGACTAGCGGGATCTGAGACCCAGTACTTC. This sequence encodes CASSEGLAGSETQYF.